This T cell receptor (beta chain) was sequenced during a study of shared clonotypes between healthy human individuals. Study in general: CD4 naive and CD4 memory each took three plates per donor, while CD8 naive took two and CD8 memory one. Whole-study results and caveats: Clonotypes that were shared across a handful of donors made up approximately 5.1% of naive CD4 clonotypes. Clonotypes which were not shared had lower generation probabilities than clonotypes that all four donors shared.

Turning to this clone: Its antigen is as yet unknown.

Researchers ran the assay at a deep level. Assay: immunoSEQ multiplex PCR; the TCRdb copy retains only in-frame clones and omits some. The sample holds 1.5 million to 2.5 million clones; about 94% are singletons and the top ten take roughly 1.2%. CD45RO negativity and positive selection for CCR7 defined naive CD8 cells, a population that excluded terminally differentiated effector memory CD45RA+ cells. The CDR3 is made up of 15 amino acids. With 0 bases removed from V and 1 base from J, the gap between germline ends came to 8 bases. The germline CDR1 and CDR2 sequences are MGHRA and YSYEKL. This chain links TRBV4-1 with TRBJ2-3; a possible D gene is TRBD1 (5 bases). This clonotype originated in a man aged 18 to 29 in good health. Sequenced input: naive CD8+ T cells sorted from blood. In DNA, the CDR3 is TGCGCCAGCAGCCAAGAAATAGGGGGCACAGATACGCAGTATTTT. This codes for CASSQEIGGTDTQYF.